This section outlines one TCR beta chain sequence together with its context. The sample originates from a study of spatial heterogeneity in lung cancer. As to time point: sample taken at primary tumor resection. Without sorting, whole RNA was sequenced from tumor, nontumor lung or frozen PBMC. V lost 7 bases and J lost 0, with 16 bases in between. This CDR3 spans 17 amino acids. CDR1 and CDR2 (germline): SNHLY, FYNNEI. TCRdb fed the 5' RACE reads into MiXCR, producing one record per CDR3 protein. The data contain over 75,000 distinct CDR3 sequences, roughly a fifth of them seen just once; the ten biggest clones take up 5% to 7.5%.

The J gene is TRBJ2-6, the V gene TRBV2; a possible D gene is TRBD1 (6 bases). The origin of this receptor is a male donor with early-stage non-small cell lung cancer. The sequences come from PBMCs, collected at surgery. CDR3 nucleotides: TGTGCCAGCATTTTGACAGGCGAACTCTCTGGGGCCAACGTCCTGACTTTC. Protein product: CASILTGELSGANVLTF.